A selection of T cell receptor beta chains follows, all from one sample in a study of regulatory T cells in long-lasting Graves disease. TCRdb passed the multiplex PCR reads through MiXCR, listing each CDR3 protein once. The table shows roughly 300,000 distinct CDR3 sequences, with roughly a fifth occurring only once. The sequences come from peripheral blood mononuclear cells (PBMCs), collected when the disease was refractory, from a patient treated with antithyroid drugs. Every receptor here comes from a female donor with Graves disease. The CDR3 runs from the conserved cysteine through the conserved F or W. D genes are given only for firm matches.

V: TRBV7-6; J: TRBJ2-3; D: .; CDR3: CASSAWTGMWTDTQYF
V: TRBV20-1; J: TRBJ2-5; D: TRBD1; CDR3: CSASTGTGRGETQYF
V: TRBV6-2/TRBV6-3; J: TRBJ1-3; D: .; CDR3: CASSYPTGFKTGNTIYF
V: TRBV2; J: TRBJ1-5; D: .; CDR3: CASEQEGGQQPQHF
V: TRBV28; J: TRBJ1-4; D: .; CDR3: CASSLSEDEKLFF
V: TRBV20-1; J: TRBJ2-7; D: TRBD2; CDR3: CSAQKGLASYEQYF
V: TRBV12-3/TRBV12-4; J: TRBJ1-6; D: .; CDR3: CASSFGQGNSPLHF
V: TRBV6-5; J: TRBJ1-2; D: .; CDR3: CASSYVGGDSGYTF
V: TRBV5-4; J: TRBJ2-2; D: TRBD1; CDR3: CASSWTGAGELFF
V: TRBV9; J: TRBJ1-5; D: .; CDR3: CASSTGTGGNQPQHF
V: TRBV3-1; J: TRBJ2-7; D: TRBD2; CDR3: CASSQGASGRAGEQYF
V: TRBV29-1; J: TRBJ2-7; D: TRBD2; CDR3: CSVVASGSYEQYF
V: TRBV5-1; J: TRBJ1-5; D: TRBD1; CDR3: CASSLGGGQRQPQHF
V: TRBV28; J: TRBJ2-5; D: .; CDR3: CASTRQETQYF
V: TRBV27; J: TRBJ2-2; D: .; CDR3: CASSLSTFRDTGELFF
V: TRBV7-9; J: TRBJ1-4; D: .; CDR3: CASRPGGVSHGKLFF
V: TRBV28; J: TRBJ1-2; D: TRBD1; CDR3: CASSRTTGPYYGYTF
V: TRBV29-1; J: TRBJ2-7; D: TRBD1; CDR3: CSVLTGAPNEQYF
V: TRBV11-2; J: TRBJ1-1; D: .; CDR3: CASSLDRGTGSTLNTEAFF
V: TRBV30; J: TRBJ1-2; D: TRBD1; CDR3: CASHRGPVYGYTF
V: TRBV11-2; J: TRBJ2-1; D: TRBD2; CDR3: CASSPSRGGLFYNEQFF
V: TRBV7-9; J: TRBJ2-5; D: .; CDR3: CASSPQGSETAQYF
V: TRBV7-2; J: TRBJ2-5; D: .; CDR3: CASSLVPPPRETQYF
V: TRBV6-1; J: TRBJ2-7; D: TRBD2; CDR3: CASKSGGGWTYEQYF
V: TRBV5-1; J: TRBJ2-2; D: .; CDR3: CASFWSGPFTGELFF
V: TRBV20-1; J: TRBJ1-5; D: TRBD1; CDR3: CSARDRDYNQPQHF
V: TRBV6-1; J: TRBJ1-1; D: .; CDR3: CASSRSGLPNPEAFF
V: TRBV7-9; J: TRBJ2-7; D: TRBD1; CDR3: CASSLWARGRRYEQYF
V: TRBV10-3; J: TRBJ2-5; D: .; CDR3: CAISRAGETQYF
V: TRBV6-5; J: TRBJ2-1; D: TRBD2; CDR3: CASSYSKGRATNEQFF
V: TRBV5-6; J: TRBJ2-1; D: TRBD2; CDR3: CASSLMSSGGGNEQFF
V: TRBV9; J: TRBJ1-1; D: TRBD1; CDR3: CASSVVPGQGMNTEAFF
V: TRBV7-9; J: TRBJ1-1; D: TRBD1; CDR3: CASSYYGDRFRQGGNTEAFF
V: TRBV10-2; J: TRBJ1-2; D: .; CDR3: CASSDWTDGYTF
V: TRBV20-1; J: TRBJ2-7; D: .; CDR3: CSSVGAYEQYF
V: TRBV10-3; J: TRBJ1-2; D: .; CDR3: CAISPGRFKNYGYTF
V: TRBV13; J: TRBJ2-2; D: TRBD2; CDR3: CASSLSLAKNGELFF
V: TRBV11-2; J: TRBJ1-1; D: .; CDR3: CASSVGQLMNTEAFF
V: TRBV6-2/TRBV6-3; J: TRBJ2-7; D: .; CDR3: CASSYWSGSYEQYF
V: TRBV28; J: TRBJ1-5; D: .; CDR3: CASSLGEGNSNQPQHF
V: TRBV9; J: TRBJ2-3; D: .; CDR3: CASSKDTQYF
V: TRBV20-1; J: TRBJ1-1; D: .; CDR3: CSARDLGARTEAFF
V: TRBV12-3/TRBV12-4; J: TRBJ2-3; D: TRBD2; CDR3: CASSYWGLAGGESTDTQYF
V: TRBV6-1; J: TRBJ2-2; D: TRBD1; CDR3: CASPTGLNTGELFF
V: TRBV3-1; J: TRBJ1-1; D: .; CDR3: CASSPGGGGAFF
V: TRBV7-9; J: TRBJ1-2; D: .; CDR3: CASSPQPIAGIVPYGYTF
V: TRBV7-2; J: TRBJ2-1; D: .; CDR3: CASSLRREHEQFF
V: TRBV12-3/TRBV12-4; J: TRBJ2-5; D: TRBD2; CDR3: CASSFAAGGETQYF
V: TRBV7-2; J: TRBJ2-5; D: .; CDR3: CASSLEFYWGSKETQYF
V: TRBV5-1; J: TRBJ2-7; D: TRBD2; CDR3: CASSLTRAGGRYEQYF
V: TRBV19; J: TRBJ1-1; D: TRBD1; CDR3: CASSPYTGTGMNTEAFF
V: TRBV9; J: TRBJ1-6; D: .; CDR3: CASSVGQVINSPLHF
V: TRBV20-1; J: TRBJ1-2; D: .; CDR3: CSAPGGGKGGYTF
V: TRBV28; J: TRBJ2-7; D: TRBD1; CDR3: CASSSRTGVIYEQYF
V: TRBV6-1; J: TRBJ2-7; D: TRBD1; CDR3: CASSDRVTEQYF
V: TRBV29-1; J: TRBJ2-5; D: .; CDR3: CSVADGQETQYF